Below, one TCR beta chain is given with its context. TCRdb's table, derived via immunoSEQ multiplex PCR, lists solely in-frame clones and lacks some. The sample includes 60,000 to 70,000 clones, roughly 89% of them seen just once. Germline lookup yields CDR1 MNHEY and CDR2 SVGAGI. V was shortened by 5 bases and J by 3 bases, with 16 bases between the two germline ends. CDR3 length: 15 amino acids. This specimen belongs to a study of T cell changes during pregnancy in multiple sclerosis. The V and J genes are TRBV6-5 and TRBJ1-1; D uncertain. This specimen consisted of peripheral blood, obtained in the third trimester of pregnancy. This TCR derives from a female donor in good health, enrolled as a control in a pregnancy study. CDR3 nucleotide sequence: TGTGCCAGCAGTCTCACCAACCCCGGGGACACTGAAGCTTTCTTT. Protein product: CASSLTNPGDTEAFF.